A selection of T cell receptor beta chains follows, all from one sample in a study of blood T cell repertoires in COVID-19. Profiling relied on immunoSEQ multiplex PCR, and the TCRdb table lists in-frame clones only, not all of them. The sample consists of 200,000 to 250,000 clones, about 88% of them appearing once. The sample consisted of peripheral blood. These receptor sequences come from a woman aged 45-59 years with COVID-19, enrolled during active disease. CDR3s include the opening cysteine and the closing phenylalanine or tryptophan. D genes are given only for firm matches. Clone sizes are given selectively: once, few, many, or a class where the clone is expanded.

v_gene	d_gene	abundance	j_gene	CDR3aa	CDR3nt
TRBV3-1/TRBV3-2	.	.	TRBJ1-1	CASSQPRGTLGTEAFF	TGTGCCAGCAGCCAACCTCGGGGGACCTTGGGGACTGAAGCTTTCTTT
TRBV30	TRBD2	.	TRBJ2-5	CASTSGGAGMETQYF	TGTGCCTCCACCAGCGGGGGGGCCGGCATGGAGACCCAGTACTTC
TRBV10-1	TRBD1	.	TRBJ2-5	CASSGDRAGETQYF	TGCGCCAGCAGTGGGGACAGGGCCGGAGAGACCCAGTACTTC
TRBV13	.	.	TRBJ1-2	CASSAPSEDYGYTF	TGTGCCAGCAGCGCCCCGTCCGAGGATTATGGCTACACCTTC
TRBV19	TRBD2	.	TRBJ2-2	CASKKRGGSNTGELFF	TGTGCCAGTAAGAAGCGGGGGGGCTCAAACACCGGGGAGCTGTTTTTT
TRBV5-8	.	.	TRBJ1-5	CASSLSPHSNQPQHF	TGTGCCAGCAGCCTGTCCCCGCACAGTAATCAGCCCCAGCATTTT
TRBV4-1	.	.	TRBJ1-2	CASSHHSDSYGYTF	TGCGCCAGCAGCCATCACTCGGACAGCTATGGCTACACCTTC
TRBV27	TRBD2	.	TRBJ2-3	CASSLGFAGGGADTQYF	TGTGCCAGCAGTTTGGGGTTTGCGGGCGGGGGGGCAGATACGCAGTATTTT
TRBV16	TRBD1	.	TRBJ2-7	CASSLGQGSYEQYF	TGTGCCAGCAGCCTAGGACAGGGGAGCTACGAGCAGTACTTC
TRBV5-5	.	.	TRBJ2-2	CASSLLVGNTGELFF	TGTGCCAGCAGCTTGTTAGTCGGGAACACCGGGGAGCTGTTTTTT
TRBV3-1/TRBV3-2	.	.	TRBJ1-3	CASSQEAPPGKWGNTIYF	TGTGCCAGCAGCCAAGAGGCCCCCCCAGGGAAATGGGGAAACACCATATATTTT
TRBV6-5	.	.	TRBJ2-7	CASSRERRHEQYF	TGTGCCAGCAGCCGTGAGAGGAGGCACGAGCAGTACTTC
TRBV7-6	TRBD2	.	TRBJ2-1	CASSPSGGPVYEQFF	TGTGCCAGCAGCCCGTCGGGGGGGCCGGTCTATGAGCAGTTCTTC
TRBV13	.	once	TRBJ2-3	CASSLGGRRDTQYF	TGTGCCAGCAGCTTAGGGGGCAGGAGGGATACGCAGTATTTT
TRBV7-2	.	.	TRBJ2-2	CASSLAWLEVRTGELFF	TGTGCCAGCAGCTTAGCGTGGCTCGAGGTTCGCACCGGGGAGCTGTTTTTT
TRBV28	TRBD1	.	TRBJ1-5	CASSNLKTGNEQPQHF	TGTGCCAGCAGTAACTTAAAGACAGGGAATGAGCAGCCCCAGCATTTT
TRBV5-6	TRBD1	few	TRBJ1-6	CASSFKTGLNSPLHF	TGTGCCAGCAGCTTCAAGACAGGGTTAAATTCACCCCTCCACTTT
TRBV9	.	.	TRBJ2-2	CASSARGQTNTGELFF	TGTGCCAGCAGCGCTAGGGGCCAAACGAACACCGGGGAGCTGTTTTTT
TRBV12-5	.	.	TRBJ2-3	CASGLVWGGGGSTDTQYF	TGTGCTAGTGGTTTGGTATGGGGAGGGGGGGGAAGCACAGATACGCAGTATTTT
TRBV29-1	.	.	TRBJ1-4	CSVGATGLNEKLFF	TGCAGCGTTGGGGCAACAGGTCTTAATGAAAAACTGTTTTTT
TRBV11-1	TRBD2	.	TRBJ2-3	CASSRLAGSTDTQYF	TGTGCCAGCAGCCGGCTAGCGGGGAGCACAGATACGCAGTATTTT
TRBV25-1	.	.	TRBJ2-2	CASSFPGTGELFF	TGTGCCAGCAGTTTTCCAGGCACCGGGGAGCTGTTTTTT